This TCR beta chain is from a study of T cell responses to AZD1222 COVID-19 vaccine. General study points: There were mostly white British donors and more females than males, and clonal diversity was possibly underestimated.

As for this clone: Its specificity is unknown.

Between the trimmed V and J ends, which lost 2 bases and 7 bases, there was a span of 15 bases. The CDR3 is 14 residues long. Germline V gene lookup returns CDR1 MGHDK and CDR2 SYGVNS. Assay used: immunoSEQ multiplex PCR; TCRdb lists only in-frame clones, some missing. The profile shows 130,000 or so clones, about 89% of them singletons. This TCR was sampled from an adult who received the MenACWY meningococcal vaccine as a control. The rearrangement uses TRBV25-1 and TRBJ2-7; weak D call: TRBD1 (5 bases). Sample: peripheral blood, taken 28 days after the second dose of the MenACWY control vaccine. CDR3 sequence (DNA): TGTGCCAGCAGTGAAGTTAACAGGCCGTGGGAGCAGTACTTC. It codes for CASSEVNRPWEQYF.